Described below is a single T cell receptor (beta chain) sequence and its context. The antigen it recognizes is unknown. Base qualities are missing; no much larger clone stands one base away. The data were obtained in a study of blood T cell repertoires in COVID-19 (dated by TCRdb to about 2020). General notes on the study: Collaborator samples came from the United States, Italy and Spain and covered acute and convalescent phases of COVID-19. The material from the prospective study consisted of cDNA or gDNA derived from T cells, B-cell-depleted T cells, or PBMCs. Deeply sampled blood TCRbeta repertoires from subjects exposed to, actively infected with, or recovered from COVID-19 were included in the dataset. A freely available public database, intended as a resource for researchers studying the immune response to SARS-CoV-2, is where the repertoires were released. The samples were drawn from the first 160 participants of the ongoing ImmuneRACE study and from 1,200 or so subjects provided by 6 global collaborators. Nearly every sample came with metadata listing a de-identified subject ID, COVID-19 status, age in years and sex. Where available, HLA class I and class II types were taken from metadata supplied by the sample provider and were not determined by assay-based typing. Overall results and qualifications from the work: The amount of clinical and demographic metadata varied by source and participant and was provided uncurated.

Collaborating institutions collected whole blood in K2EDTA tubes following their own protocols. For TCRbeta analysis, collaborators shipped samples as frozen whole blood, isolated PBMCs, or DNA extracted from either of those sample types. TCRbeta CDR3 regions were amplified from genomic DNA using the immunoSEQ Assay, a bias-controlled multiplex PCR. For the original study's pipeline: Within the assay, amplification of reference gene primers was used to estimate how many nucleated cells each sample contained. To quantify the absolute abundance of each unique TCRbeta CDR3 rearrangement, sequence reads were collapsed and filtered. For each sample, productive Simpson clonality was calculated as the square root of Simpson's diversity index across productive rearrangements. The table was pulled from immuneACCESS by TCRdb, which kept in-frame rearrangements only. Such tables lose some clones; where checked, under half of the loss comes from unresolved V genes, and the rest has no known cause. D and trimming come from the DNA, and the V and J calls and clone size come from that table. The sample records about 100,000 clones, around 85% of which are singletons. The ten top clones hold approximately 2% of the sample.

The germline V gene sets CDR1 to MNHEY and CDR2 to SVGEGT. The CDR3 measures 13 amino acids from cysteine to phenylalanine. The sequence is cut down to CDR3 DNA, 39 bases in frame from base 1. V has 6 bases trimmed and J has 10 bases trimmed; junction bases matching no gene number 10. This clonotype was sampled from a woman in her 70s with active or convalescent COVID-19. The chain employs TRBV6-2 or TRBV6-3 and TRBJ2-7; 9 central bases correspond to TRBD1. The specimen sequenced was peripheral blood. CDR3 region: CASSQSRDRDQYF. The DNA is TGTGCCAGCAGCCAGTCCCGGGACAGGGATCAGTACTTC.